Below are 2 T cell receptor beta chains sequenced from a single sample in a study of cytotoxic CD8 clonotypes in ibrutinib-treated CLL. The protocol was immunoSEQ multiplex PCR, while the TCRdb copy is restricted to in-frame clones and leaves out a portion. Of approximately 320,000 clones listed, approximately 67% are singletons. The sequences come from PBMCs, collected after 36 months of ibrutinib treatment. These receptors all stem from a human donor with chronic lymphocytic leukemia.

The chain combines TRBV5-4 with TRBJ2-7, with 9 nucleotides matching TRBD1. The length of the CDR3 is 16 residues. Germline CDR1 SGHNT, CDR2 YYREEE (reference sequence). Unmatched junction bases numbered 7, after V lost 0 bases and J lost 3 bases. As DNA, the CDR3 is TGTGCCAGCAGCTTGGCTACGACAGGGGGGATCTACGAGCAGTACTTC. Its translation is CASSLATTGGIYEQYF. Full variable domain (rest looked up from reference TRBV5-4 and TRBJ2-7): ETGVTQSPTHLIKTRGQQVTLRCSSQSGHNTVSWYQQALGQGPQFIFQYYREEENGRGNFPPRFSGLQFPNYSSELNVNALELDDSALYLCASSLATTGGIYEQYFGPGTRLTVT.

This clone was observed a few times. V is TRBV28 and J is TRBJ1-4; D is unresolved. This CDR3 is 11 amino acids long. Germline V gene sequence: CDR1 MDHEN, CDR2 SYDVKM. With 2 bases removed from V and 7 bases from J, the gap between germline ends came to 2 bases. Here the CDR3 reads CASSLREKLFF. Written as DNA, the CDR3 is TGTGCCAGCAGTTTACGTGAAAAACTGTTTTTT.